This passage covers 9 T cell receptor beta chains from one sample sequenced in a study of response to subunit inactivated influenza vaccine (dated by TCRdb to the late 2010s). Library creation used RT-PCR. The sample was run on an Illumina HiSeq 2500. The raw public data were reprocessed by TCRdb itself: fastp quality trimming at Q25, MiXCR clonotype calling, in-frame beta chains only. Under each unique CDR3 protein, matching rows form one entry showing the most common genes and DNA. This sample has some 500,000 distinct CDR3 sequences in its table, and about 17% of those were observed once. The top ten constitute 3% of the sample. Sequenced material: CD4+ T cells sorted from PBMCs, taken less than 30 months after vaccination. The receptors come from a man aged 50-75 years who received an inactivated influenza vaccine. Donor details come from another sample of the same person, matched by shared clones.

The V and J genes are TRBV11-3 and TRBJ2-5; D possibly matches TRBD1 or TRBD2 (7 bases each). V dropped 5 bases and J dropped 4 bases, with 14 bases sitting between them. Germline V CDR1 and CDR2: SGHNT, YENEEA. The CDR3 is 14 amino acids. CDR3 sequence: CASSVSRGGETQYF. CDR3 nucleotide sequence: TGTGCCAGCAGCGTGAGCAGGGGGGGAGAGACCCAGTACTTC.

The CDR3 is CASSLRQVAAEQYF. The CDR3, as DNA: TGTGCCAGCAGTTTACGCCAGGTTGCCGCCGAGCAGTACTTC. This sequence joins TRBV12-3 or TRBV12-4 and TRBJ2-7; no clear D. The CDR3 length is 14 residues. V lost 2 bases, J lost 6 bases, and 14 bases lay in between.

This clonotype was detected a few times. This chain's CDR3 is CASRTGGSLSPNYGYTF. The CDR3 nucleotides are TGTGCCAGCAGGACAGGGGGCAGCCTGAGCCCTAACTATGGCTACACCTTC. The chain uses TRBV6-1 and TRBJ1-2; 10 nucleotides agree with TRBD1. After removal of 6 bases from V and 0 bases from J, the junction contained 10 bases not matched to a gene. Germline-derived CDR1 and CDR2 are MNHNS and SASEGT. The CDR3 runs 17 residues.

This chain links TRBV7-9 with TRBJ2-5, with D tentatively TRBD1 or TRBD2 (5 bases each). V was clipped by 5 bases and J by 5 bases, with 9 bases between them. Germline values: CDR1 SEHNR, CDR2 FQNEAQ (reference sequence). The CDR3 is made up of 12 amino acids. The CDR3, as DNA: TGTGCCAGCAGCGCCGAGGGGGAGACCCAGTACTTC. As protein: CASSAEGETQYF.

The sample holds a few counts of this clonotype. In DNA, the CDR3 is TGTGCCAGCAGCTTAGAGGCGGCGGGAGGTCCCTCGAGGCAGTTCTTC. Residues: CASSLEAAGGPSRQFF. This sequence joins TRBV11-2 and TRBJ2-1; 8 bases fit TRBD2. V lost 0 bases and J lost 12; bases outside the gene matches: 13. CDR3 size: 16 residues. The germline V gene has CDR1 SGHAT and CDR2 FQNNGV. The variable domain in full, with the rest retrieved from reference TRBV11-2 and TRBJ2-1, is EAGVAQSPRYKIIEKRQSVAFWCNPISGHATLYWYQQILGQGPKLLIQFQNNGVVDDSQLPKDRFSAERLKGVDSTLKIQPAKLEDSAVYLCASSLEAAGGPSRQFFGPGTRLTVL.

Only a few counts were recorded for this clonotype. The chain is built from TRBV7-9 and TRBJ2-3; D is perhaps TRBD2 (5 bases). The CDR3 contains 14 residues. Germline CDR1 and CDR2: SEHNR and FQNEAQ (reference sequence). The V gene lost 5 bases and the J gene lost 5 bases, with 14 bases spanning the gap. The CDR3 region has the DNA TGTGCCAGCAGCCCGAGGGCCTGGGGAGATACGCAGTATTTT. This codes for CASSPRAWGDTQYF.

This clonotype was seen more than once but under ten times. The rearrangement joins TRBV29-1 to TRBJ2-5; 10 bases are shared with TRBD2. The CDR3 sequence is 13 residues long. V lost 7 bases to trimming and J lost 5 bases; unmatched junction nucleotides: 7. In germline, CDR1 is SQVTM, CDR2 ANQGSEA. CDR3 in amino acids: CSARLAGWETQYF. The CDR3 DNA reads as TGCAGCGCCCGACTAGCGGGTTGGGAGACCCAGTACTTC.

This clonotype was detected only a few times. This sequence joins TRBV27 and TRBJ2-7, with 10 bases aligning to TRBD2. V trimming: 4 bases; J trimming: 6 bases; junction bases outside the gene matches: 12. CDR3 size: 16 residues. Per germline, CDR1 MNHEY and CDR2 SMNVEV (reference sequence). The CDR3 DNA sequence: TGTGCCAGCAGTTCCCGATTTGGTAGCGGGGGGTCCGAGCAGTACTTC. Amino acids: CASSSRFGSGGSEQYF.

The CDR3 coding sequence is TGCGCCAGCAGCCAACAGAGCTCTGGGGCCAACGTCCTGACTTTC. This translates into CASSQQSSGANVLTF. V usage is TRBV4-1 and J usage is TRBJ2-6, with no clear D. Germline CDR1 is MGHRA and CDR2 is YSYEKL. The CDR3 is 15 amino acids. Trimming removed 2 bases at V and 0 bases at J, with 5 bases between.